The source of this T cell receptor (beta chain) is a study of regulatory T cells in long-lasting Graves disease. Study information: Less than 3 months of antithyroid drugs had been taken by newly diagnosed Graves' patients.

Arm-PCR of CDR3 regions with iRepertoire HTBI primers generated TCR beta libraries. TCRdb redid the calling of the multiplex PCR reads with MiXCR, one entry per CDR3 protein. The sample carries over 500,000 distinct CDR3 sequences, roughly a sixth recorded once. CDR3 length: 15 amino acids. Trimming left V 5 bases short and J 3 bases short, with 14 bases between. The table lists this clonotype with many counts. Its target is unknown. Time point of the sample: newly diagnosed GD, antithyroid drugs for less than 3 months. From RNA extracted from PBMCs, the TCR library was made. With EDTA tubes as the receptacles, 7.5 to 9 milliliters of peripheral blood were drawn. Study outcomes and limitations: The persistent group shared 2,741 public clonotypes, more than the approximately 880 shared by new patients.

The same specimen was also included in a second study, on T cells in Graves' hyperthyroidism and ophthalmopathy. That study adds: Exclusion followed for patients with uncontrolled infection, other autoimmune disease, pregnancy or lactation.

Here the sequenced sample was peripheral blood mononuclear cells (PBMCs), taken at new diagnosis, from a patient treated with antithyroid drugs. This receptor was taken from a man younger than 35 with Graves disease. The chain joins TRBV12-3 or TRBV12-4 to TRBJ2-1, with D possibly being TRBD1 or TRBD2 (5 bases each). In DNA form, the CDR3 reads TGTGCCAGCAGTCCGCCGGGGACGCTCTACAATGAGCAGTTCTTC. It codes for CASSPPGTLYNEQFF.